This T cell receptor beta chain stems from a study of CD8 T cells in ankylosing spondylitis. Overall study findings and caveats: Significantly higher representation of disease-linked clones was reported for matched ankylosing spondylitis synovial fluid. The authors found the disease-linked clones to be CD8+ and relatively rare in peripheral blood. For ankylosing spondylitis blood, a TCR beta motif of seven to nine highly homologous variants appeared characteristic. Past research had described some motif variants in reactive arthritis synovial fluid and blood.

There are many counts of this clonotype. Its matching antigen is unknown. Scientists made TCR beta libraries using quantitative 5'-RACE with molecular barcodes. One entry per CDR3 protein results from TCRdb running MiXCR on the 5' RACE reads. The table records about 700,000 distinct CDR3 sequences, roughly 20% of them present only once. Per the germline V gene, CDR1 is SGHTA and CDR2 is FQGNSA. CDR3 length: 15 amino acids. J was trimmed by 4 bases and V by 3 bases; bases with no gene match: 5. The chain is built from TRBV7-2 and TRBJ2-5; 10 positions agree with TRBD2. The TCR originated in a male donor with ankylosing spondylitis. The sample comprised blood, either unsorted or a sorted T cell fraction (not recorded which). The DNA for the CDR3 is TGTGCCAGCAGCTTCCAGAGCGGGAGGGTAGAGACCCAGTACTTC. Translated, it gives CASSFQSGRVETQYF.